The 23 T cell receptor beta chains below all came from one sample that was sequenced in a study of blood T cells in healthy people across ages. Together with a sample-barcoded 5' primer, a J-beta primer mix was included in a second PCR lasting about 7 to 11 cycles. MiXCR, applied by TCRdb to the 5' RACE reads, yields one record per CDR3 protein. The sample holds 650,000 to 950,000 distinct CDR3 sequences, 40% to 50% seen once. The specimen was blood. Receptors originate from a man aged 55-75 years in good health.

This clonotype has more than one count but fewer than ten. The rearrangement joins TRBV5-6 to TRBJ2-7; 7 nucleotides agree with TRBD2. V was pared by 0 bases and J by 1 base, with 10 bases of the junction left unmatched. The CDR3 totals 17 residues. The germline gives CDR1 SGHDT, CDR2 YYEEEE. The CDR3 DNA reads as TGTGCCAGCAGCTTGGTGGCTAGCGGAATTAAGTCCTACGAGCAGTACTTC. Its protein product is CASSLVASGIKSYEQYF.

This clonotype was recorded a few times. V and J are TRBV10-3 and TRBJ1-4, with D possibly being TRBD1 (5 bases). The V and J ends lost 2 bases and 4 bases respectively, with 8 bases between them. The CDR3 is 14 amino acids. Germline V gives CDR1 ENHRY, CDR2 SYGVKD. The CDR3 here is CAISERGSNEKLFF. The CDR3 coding sequence is TGTGCCATCAGTGAGCGGGGGAGTAATGAAAAACTGTTTTTT.

The chain has TRBV21-1 and TRBJ1-4; the D call TRBD1 from the table was never checked on the DNA. TRBV21-1 is shown as a pseudogene. This CDR3 contains 19 residues. CDR3 region: CASSKNGTEQTATNEKLFF. As DNA, the CDR3 is TGTGCCAGCAGCAAAAACGGGACAGAGCAGACCGCAACTAATGAAAAACTGTTTTTT.

The V call is TRBV12-3 or TRBV12-4, the J call TRBJ2-5; 7 bases match TRBD2. The CDR3 runs to 12 residues. V was clipped by 3 bases and J by 11 bases; unmatched bases: 6. The CDR3 DNA sequence: TGTGCCAGCAGTTTCCAGCGGGGAAGACAGTACTTC. It translates to CASSFQRGRQYF.

This chain joins TRBV6-5 and TRBJ2-3; 7 positions agree with TRBD2. The trim removed 4 bases at V and 10 bases at J, leaving 2 bases unmatched. In germline, CDR1 is MNHEY, CDR2 SVGAGI. This CDR3 region has 11 residues. CDR3 nucleotides: TGTGCCAGCAGTTTTGGGGGGGCGCAGTATTTT. Residues: CASSFGGAQYF.

This clonotype has just a few counts. The chain carries TRBV29-1 and TRBJ1-2, with 11 bases lining up with TRBD1. CDR1 is SQVTM and CDR2 is ANQGSEA in the germline V gene. V shed 7 bases and J 4 bases; nucleotides not matched to a gene: 8. CDR3 length: 14 amino acids. CDR3 nucleotide sequence: TGCAGCGGGTGGACAGGGGGCTCCCTCTATGGCTACACCTTC. Protein product: CSGWTGGSLYGYTF.

The rearrangement links TRBV29-1 to TRBJ1-5; D perhaps matches TRBD1 (6 bases). In germline, CDR1 is SQVTM, CDR2 ANQGSEA. V lost 7 bases and J lost 2, with 24 bases in between. This CDR3 region has 17 residues. The CDR3 loop is CSARGGRMRGGNQPQHF. The CDR3 region has the DNA TGCAGCGCACGAGGGGGACGGATGAGGGGGGGCAATCAGCCCCAGCATTTT.

The V and J genes are TRBV20-1 and TRBJ1-6; tentatively, D is TRBD1 (5 bases). CDR1 and CDR2 (germline): DFQATT, SNEGSKA (reference sequence). Trimming removed 4 bases at V and 9 bases at J, with 22 bases between. The CDR3 runs 16 residues. CDR3 in DNA: TGCAGTGCTAAGACTCAGGGTTATTCCCTAAGTTCACCCCTCCACTTT. Amino acids: CSAKTQGYSLSSPLHF.

The J gene is TRBJ1-2, the V gene TRBV6-6; TRBD1 agrees at 9 bases. This CDR3 spans 16 amino acids. Germline values: CDR1 MNHNY, CDR2 SVGAGI (reference sequence). V dropped 6 bases and J dropped 4; count of bases not matched to a gene: 12. Here the CDR3 DNA reads TGTGCCAGCAGCCCGACCGGGACAGGGAACTCCTATGGCTACACCTTC. Protein product: CASSPTGTGNSYGYTF.

This chain connects TRBV4-1 to TRBJ2-3, with a possible D match to TRBD1 (6 bases). Germline CDR1 is MGHRA and CDR2 is YSYEKL. Trimming removed 4 bases from V and 2 bases from J, with 10 bases in between. The CDR3 has 14 amino acids. The CDR3 spells CASSLDRNTDTQYF. The CDR3 DNA reads as TGCGCCAGCAGCCTAGACAGGAACACAGATACGCAGTATTTT.

The J gene is TRBJ2-2, the V gene TRBV27; D is perhaps TRBD1 (6 bases). Trimming pared 5 bases from V and 4 bases from J, leaving 17 bases between. Per germline, CDR1 MNHEY and CDR2 SMNVEV (reference sequence). This CDR3 contains 16 residues. In DNA form, the CDR3 reads TGTGCCAGCAGTCCCACTGGGACACGGGCCACCGGGGAGCTGTTTTTT. It yields the protein CASSPTGTRATGELFF.

With regard to this clonotype: The junction does not match germline at one end; this may be a read error. Here the CDR3 DNA reads TGCAGTGCTAGGAAAGAGGGTATAGTACACTATAGCTACACCTTC. Translated, it gives CSARKEGIVHYSYTF. V gene TRBV20-1 combines with J gene TRBJ1-2; no reliable D call. The CDR3 runs 15 residues. Germline CDR1 is DFQATT and CDR2 is SNEGSKA (reference sequence).

The rearrangement uses TRBV7-2 and TRBJ2-3, with TRBD2 matching over 7 bases. This CDR3 contains 15 residues. Per germline, CDR1 SGHTA and CDR2 FQGNSA. J lost 2 bases, V lost 1 base, and 3 bases had no gene match. The CDR3 region is CASSLDLADTDTQYF. In nucleotides, the CDR3 is TGTGCCAGCAGCTTAGATCTAGCGGACACAGATACGCAGTATTTT.

J is TRBJ2-2 and V is TRBV4-3; 10 positions agree with TRBD1. This CDR3 comprises 14 residues. Losses at the gene ends were 3 bases for V and 5 bases for J; bases not matched to a gene: 0. Germline CDR1 is LGHNA and CDR2 is YSLEER. CDR3 DNA sequence: TGCGCCAGCAGCCAGGGACAGGGGACCGGGGAGCTGTTTTTT. It specifies CASSQGQGTGELFF.

In its sample, this clonotype was seen a few times. This chain links TRBV20-1 with TRBJ2-1, with D perhaps matching TRBD1 (6 bases). The germline V gene encodes CDR1 DFQATT and CDR2 SNEGSKA (reference sequence). The CDR3 is made up of 11 amino acids. V lost 7 bases to trimming and J lost 5 bases, with 9 bases between them. This chain's CDR3 is CSVWDNNEQFF. CDR3 DNA: TGCAGTGTATGGGACAACAATGAGCAGTTCTTC.

This chain uses TRBV7-2 with TRBJ2-7, with unresolved D. The CDR3 contains 14 residues. V shed 5 bases and J shed 3 bases, with 14 bases lying between them. CDR1 and CDR2 from the germline V gene are SGHTA and FQGNSA. The CDR3, as DNA: TGTGCCAGCAGCCCCTCGACCAAAAACTACGAGCAGTACTTC. Translation: CASSPSTKNYEQYF.

This clonotype has only a few counts. The rearrangement links TRBV10-1 to TRBJ2-1; 8 nucleotides align to TRBD1. The germline V gene encodes CDR1 WNHNN and CDR2 SYGVQD (reference sequence). J gave up 7 bases and V 3 bases, and 11 bases lay outside the gene matches. The CDR3 is 16 amino acids. CDR3 in DNA: TGCGCCAGCAGTGACCGACAGACAGGGGCCAGGAATGAGCAGTTCTTC. Translating gives CASSDRQTGARNEQFF.

This chain links TRBV7-2 with TRBJ2-1; the match to TRBD2 covers 9 bases. This CDR3 is 13 amino acids long. V shed 5 bases and J 9 bases; nucleotides not matched to a gene: 5. Germline values: CDR1 SGHTA, CDR2 FQGNSA. Here the CDR3 DNA reads TGTGCCAGCAGCCAACCAGCGGGAGGTGAGCAGTTCTTC. It is translated as CASSQPAGGEQFF.

J is TRBJ2-1 and V is TRBV20-1; 9 bases are a match to TRBD2. Unmatched junction bases numbered 16, after V lost 3 bases and J lost 1 base. The V gene's germline CDR1 is DFQATT and CDR2 SNEGSKA (reference sequence). The CDR3 has 19 residues. This CDR3 reads CSASHRLRGGASSYNEQFF. The DNA of the CDR3 is TGCAGTGCTAGCCATCGACTCCGCGGGGGGGCATCGTCCTACAATGAGCAGTTCTTC.

V is TRBV12-3 or TRBV12-4 and J is TRBJ1-5; D uncertain. The CDR3 loop spans 15 amino acids. The V gene lost 6 bases and the J gene lost 4 bases, with 16 bases spanning the gap. CDR3: CASSWARIPNQPQHF. CDR3 coding DNA: TGTGCCAGCAGCTGGGCGCGGATTCCTAATCAGCCCCAGCATTTT.

The CDR3 bases are TGTGCCAGCAGTGGAACTAGGACAGCCTACAATGAGCAGTTCTTC. Amino acid sequence: CASSGTRTAYNEQFF. V is TRBV6-1 and J is TRBJ2-1, with TRBD1 as a possible D gene (6 bases). V was trimmed by 4 bases and J by 2 bases, leaving 12 bases between them. Germline V gives CDR1 MNHNS, CDR2 SASEGT. This CDR3 is built from 15 residues.

For this clonotype: Mismatch with germline at one junction end may stem from a read error. The chain employs TRBV12-3 or TRBV12-4 and TRBJ2-1; D call uncertain. The CDR3 contains 12 residues. This chain's CDR3 is CTSSQSTNEQFF. For the CDR3, the DNA is TGTACCAGCAGCCAGAGTACCAATGAGCAGTTCTTC.

The chain has TRBV6-4 and TRBJ2-1; perhaps TRBD1 as D (5 bases). The CDR3 spans 16 residues. CDR1 is MRHNA, CDR2 SNTAGT, per germline. V dropped 2 bases and J dropped 2 bases, with 13 bases sitting between them. CDR3 coding DNA: TGTGCCAGCAGTGACGGTGTTGGGGCGCCCTACAATGAGCAGTTCTTC. Translation: CASSDGVGAPYNEQFF.